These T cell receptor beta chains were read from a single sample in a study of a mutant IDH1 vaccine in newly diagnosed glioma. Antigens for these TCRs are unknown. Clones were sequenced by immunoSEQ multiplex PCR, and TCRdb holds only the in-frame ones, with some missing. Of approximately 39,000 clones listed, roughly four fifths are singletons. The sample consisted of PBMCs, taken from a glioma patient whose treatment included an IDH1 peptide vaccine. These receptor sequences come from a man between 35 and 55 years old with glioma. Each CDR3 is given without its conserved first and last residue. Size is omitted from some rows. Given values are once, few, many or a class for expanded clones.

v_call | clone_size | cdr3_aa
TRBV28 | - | ASSARPTGLGSYEQY
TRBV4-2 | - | ASSQDYPGATTDTQY
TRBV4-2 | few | ASSQGAGQEETQY
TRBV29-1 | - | SVEQRIYYNEQF
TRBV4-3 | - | ASSQETGTGIKTQY
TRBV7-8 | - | ASSLNGVHSYEQY
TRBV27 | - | ASSFSSGVGTQY
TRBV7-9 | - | ASSSLWTGKETQY
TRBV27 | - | ASSLRTSGNNEQF
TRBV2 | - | ASSEGTLEPQH
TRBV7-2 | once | ASSPIIDQGEQY
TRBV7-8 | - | ASSLGLAGPYEQY
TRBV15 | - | ATSRPRGLNTEAF
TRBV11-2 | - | ASSSPPLGGGDTGELF
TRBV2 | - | ASSTASGGLYTGELF
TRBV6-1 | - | ASSDYGPRGGYT
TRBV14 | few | ASKEEAKSSPLH
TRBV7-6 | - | ASSLAASMNTEAF
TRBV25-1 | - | ASSQPDGEEETQY
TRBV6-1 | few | ASSKTGWNTEAF